These 12 T cell receptor beta chains came from one sample sequenced in a study of PD-L1 blockade in urothelial cancer. Time point specified: pretreatment peripheral blood. Produced via immunoSEQ multiplex PCR; TCRdb's table is partial and in-frame only. The sample has under 70,000 clones, roughly 87% seen once; the top ten hold about a sixth. The source material was PBMCs, sampled around atezolizumab (anti-PD-L1) treatment. These receptors came from a man between 65 and 85 years old with urothelial cancer.

This chain links TRBV28 with TRBJ2-1; 9 positions match TRBD2. From germline, CDR1 is MDHEN and CDR2 SYDVKM. CDR3 length: 16 amino acids. J gave up 4 bases and V 3 bases, and 7 bases lay outside the gene matches. Here the CDR3 reads CASSFGAGGGYNEQFF. The CDR3 DNA sequence: TGTGCCAGCAGTTTTGGAGCGGGAGGCGGGTACAATGAGCAGTTCTTC.

This chain links TRBV6-1 with TRBJ2-2; D not certain. V was cut by 2 bases and J by 5 bases, with 6 bases left in between. Per the germline V gene, CDR1 is MNHNS and CDR2 is SASEGT. This CDR3 contains 13 residues. CDR3 amino acids: CASSETGTGELFF. For the CDR3, the DNA is TGTGCCAGCAGTGAAACCGGGACCGGGGAGCTGTTTTTT.

The V and J genes are TRBV6-1 and TRBJ1-2; maybe TRBD1 (6 bases). This CDR3 region has 16 residues. In germline, CDR1 is MNHNS, CDR2 SASEGT. With 6 bases removed from V and 2 bases from J, the gap between germline ends came to 19 bases. DNA for the CDR3: TGTGCCAGCAGAGAACAGAAGGGGGGGTGGAACTATGGCTACACCTTC. It is translated as CASREQKGGWNYGYTF.

The chain is built from TRBV18 and TRBJ2-7; TRBD1 agrees at 7 bases. V was pared by 0 bases and J by 9 bases, with 14 bases of the junction left unmatched. Germline V gene data show CDR1 as KGHSH and CDR2 as LQKENI. The CDR3 covers 16 residues. The CDR3 loop reads CASSPPSVNRGLGQYF. The CDR3 bases are TGTGCCAGCTCACCACCAAGCGTAAACAGGGGCTTGGGGCAGTACTTC.

This clone appeared a single time. The rearrangement links TRBV19 to TRBJ1-2; 7 bases match TRBD1. V gave up 6 bases and J gave up 7 bases; unmatched junction bases: 8. Germline CDR1 and CDR2: LNHDA and SQIVND (reference sequence). This CDR3 is built from 13 residues. The chain's CDR3 is CASSYDRDRGYTF. The CDR3 nucleotides are TGTGCCAGTAGCTACGACAGGGATCGTGGCTACACCTTC.

The chain joins TRBV5-4 to TRBJ2-1; no clear D. The V gene's germline CDR1 is SGHNT and CDR2 YYREEE (reference sequence). The ends were cut back, 0 bases at V and 7 bases at J, with 8 bases in the middle. The CDR3 consists of 13 residues. In DNA form, the CDR3 reads TGTGCCAGCAGCTTGGGTACGGAGAATGAGCAGTTCTTC. Amino acid sequence: CASSLGTENEQFF.

The chain links TRBV5-1 to TRBJ2-1, with 14 bases that match TRBD2. Germline CDR1 is SGHRS and CDR2 is YFSETQ. The CDR3 is 17 residues long. V dropped 4 bases and J dropped 7; count of bases not matched to a gene: 10. The DNA of the CDR3 is TGCGCCAGCAGCGTATCCGGGACTAGCGGGAGTCAGAATGAGCAGTTCTTC. Amino acids: CASSVSGTSGSQNEQFF.

The chain has TRBV2 and TRBJ1-1; 8 bases match TRBD1. CDR1 is SNHLY and CDR2 is FYNNEI in the germline V gene. V lost 8 bases to trimming and J lost 1 base; unmatched junction nucleotides: 9. The CDR3 runs to 15 residues. CDR3 sequence reads: CASHPRTGPNTEAFF. The CDR3 DNA sequence: TGTGCCAGCCATCCACGGACAGGGCCGAACACTGAAGCTTTCTTT. Complete variable domain (other parts from reference TRBV2 and TRBJ1-1): EPEVTQTPSHQVTQMGQEVILRCVPISNHLYFYWYRQILGQKVEFLVSFYNNEISEKSEIFDDQFSVERPDGSNFTLKIRSTKLEDSAMYFCASHPRTGPNTEAFFGQGTRLTVV.

This sequence joins TRBV6-1 and TRBJ1-3; tentatively, D is TRBD1 (6 bases). CDR1 and CDR2 (germline): MNHNS, SASEGT. CDR3 length: 20 residues. The V end lost 0 bases, the J end lost 0 bases, and 21 bases lay between the germline ends. The CDR3 DNA reads TGTGCCAGCAGTGAAGCGCTTCGGGGAAGGGGGACCCTCTCTGGAAACACCATATATTTT. It yields the protein CASSEALRGRGTLSGNTIYF.

The chain carries TRBV6-1 and TRBJ2-1; TRBD1 agrees at 10 bases. Unmatched junction bases numbered 5, after V lost 6 bases and J lost 3 bases. The CDR3 has 15 residues. Germline CDR1 and CDR2: MNHNS and SASEGT. Here the CDR3 reads CASRGQGLYYNEQFF. The DNA of the CDR3 is TGTGCCAGCAGGGGACAGGGGTTATACTACAATGAGCAGTTCTTC.

This chain connects TRBV5-1 to TRBJ2-7; TRBD2 agrees at 9 bases. J gave up 0 bases and V 2 bases, and 3 bases lay outside the gene matches. The CDR3 is made up of 15 amino acids. Germline V lookup: CDR1 SGHRS, CDR2 YFSETQ. The CDR3 coding sequence is TGCGCCAGCAGCTTTCTAGCGGGAATCTCCTACGAGCAGTACTTC. Amino acids: CASSFLAGISYEQYF.

V gene TRBV7-9 combines with J gene TRBJ2-5, with TRBD2 matching over 8 bases. Germline V gene lookup returns CDR1 SEHNR and CDR2 FQNEAQ (reference sequence). V was clipped by 5 bases and J by 5 bases; unmatched bases: 7. The CDR3 extends over 14 amino acids. The CDR3 here is CASSLTSGGETQYF. DNA of the CDR3: TGTGCCAGCAGCCTAACTAGCGGAGGGGAGACCCAGTACTTC.